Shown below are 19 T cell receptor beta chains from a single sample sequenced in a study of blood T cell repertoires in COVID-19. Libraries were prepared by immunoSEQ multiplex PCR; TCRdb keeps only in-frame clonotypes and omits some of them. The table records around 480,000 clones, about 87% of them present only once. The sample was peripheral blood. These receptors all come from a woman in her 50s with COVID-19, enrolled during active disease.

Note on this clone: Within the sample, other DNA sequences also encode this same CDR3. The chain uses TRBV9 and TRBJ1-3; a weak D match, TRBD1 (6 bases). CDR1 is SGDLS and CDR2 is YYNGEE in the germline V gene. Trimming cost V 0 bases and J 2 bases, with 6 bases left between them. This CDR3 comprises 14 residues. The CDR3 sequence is CASSVAGAGNTIYF. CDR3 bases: TGTGCCAGCAGCGTAGCAGGGGCTGGAAACACCATATATTTT.

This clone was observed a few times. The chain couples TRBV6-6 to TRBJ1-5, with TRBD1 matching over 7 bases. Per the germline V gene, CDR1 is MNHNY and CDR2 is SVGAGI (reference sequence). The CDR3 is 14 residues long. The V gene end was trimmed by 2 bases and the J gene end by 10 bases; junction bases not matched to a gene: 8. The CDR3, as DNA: TGTGCCAGCAGTTACCCGACAGGGTTGGGACCCCAGCATTTT. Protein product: CASSYPTGLGPQHF.

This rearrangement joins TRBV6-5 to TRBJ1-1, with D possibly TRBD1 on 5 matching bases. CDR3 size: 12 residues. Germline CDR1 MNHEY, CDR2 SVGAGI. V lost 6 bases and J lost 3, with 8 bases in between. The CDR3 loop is CASRSRDTEAFF. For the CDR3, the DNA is TGTGCCAGCAGGTCCAGGGACACTGAAGCTTTCTTT.

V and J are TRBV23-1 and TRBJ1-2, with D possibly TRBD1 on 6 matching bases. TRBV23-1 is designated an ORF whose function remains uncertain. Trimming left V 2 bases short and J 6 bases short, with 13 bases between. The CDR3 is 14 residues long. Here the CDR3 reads CASSQGEGGDGYTF. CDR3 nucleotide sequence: TGCGCCAGCAGTCAAGGGGAGGGGGGTGATGGCTACACCTTC.

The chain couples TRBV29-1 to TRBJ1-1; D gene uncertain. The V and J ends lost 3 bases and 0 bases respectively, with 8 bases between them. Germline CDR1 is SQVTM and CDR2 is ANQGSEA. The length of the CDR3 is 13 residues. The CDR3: CSVDADLNTEAFF. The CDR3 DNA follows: TGCAGCGTTGACGCGGATCTGAACACTGAAGCTTTCTTT.

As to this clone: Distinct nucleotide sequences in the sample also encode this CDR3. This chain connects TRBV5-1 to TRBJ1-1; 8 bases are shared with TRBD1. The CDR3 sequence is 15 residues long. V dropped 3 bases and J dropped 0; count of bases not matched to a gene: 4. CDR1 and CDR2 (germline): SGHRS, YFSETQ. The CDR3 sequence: CASSSRQGLNTEAFF. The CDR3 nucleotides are TGCGCCAGCAGCTCGAGACAGGGGCTGAACACTGAAGCTTTCTTT.

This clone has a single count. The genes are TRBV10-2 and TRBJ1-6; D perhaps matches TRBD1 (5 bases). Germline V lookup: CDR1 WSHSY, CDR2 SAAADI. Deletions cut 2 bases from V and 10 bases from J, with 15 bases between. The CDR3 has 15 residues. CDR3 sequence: CASSEGPGLQSPLHF. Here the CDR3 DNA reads TGCGCCAGCAGTGAGGGACCGGGACTTCAATCACCCCTCCACTTT.

CDR3 coding DNA: TGCGCCAGCAGCCAAGAAAGGGAGGTCGGAAAACTGTTTTTT. Encoded protein: CASSQEREVGKLFF. The rearrangement uses TRBV4-1 and TRBJ1-4; D call uncertain. The germline V gene has CDR1 MGHRA and CDR2 YSYEKL. This CDR3 comprises 14 residues. Deletions cut 0 bases from V and 10 bases from J, with 12 bases between.

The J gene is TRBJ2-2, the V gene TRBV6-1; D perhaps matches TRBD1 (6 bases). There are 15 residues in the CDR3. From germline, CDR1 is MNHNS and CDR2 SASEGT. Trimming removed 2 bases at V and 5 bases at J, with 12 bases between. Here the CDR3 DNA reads TGTGCCAGCAGTGAATGGGACACCGGGACCGGGGAGCTGTTTTTT. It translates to CASSEWDTGTGELFF.

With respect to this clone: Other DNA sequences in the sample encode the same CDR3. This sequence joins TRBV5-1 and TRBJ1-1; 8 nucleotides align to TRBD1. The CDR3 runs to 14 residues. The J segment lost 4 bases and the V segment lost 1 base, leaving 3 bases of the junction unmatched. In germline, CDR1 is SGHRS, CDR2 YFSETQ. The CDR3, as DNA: TGCGCCAGCAGCTTGCCCACAGGGGGCACTGAAGCTTTCTTT. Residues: CASSLPTGGTEAFF.

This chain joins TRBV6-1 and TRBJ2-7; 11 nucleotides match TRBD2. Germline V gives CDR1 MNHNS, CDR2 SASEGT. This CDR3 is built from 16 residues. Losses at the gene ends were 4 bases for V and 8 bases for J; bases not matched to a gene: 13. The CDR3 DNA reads TGTGCCAGCAGTGCTTTCCAGGGGGCTAGCGGGGGGAAGCAGTACTTC. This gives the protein CASSAFQGASGGKQYF.

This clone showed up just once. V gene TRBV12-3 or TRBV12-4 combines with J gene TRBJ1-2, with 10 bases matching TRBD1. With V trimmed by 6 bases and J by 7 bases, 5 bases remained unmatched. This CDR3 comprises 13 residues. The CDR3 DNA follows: TGTGCCAGCAGCCCGACAGGGGGCTTTGGCTACACCTTC. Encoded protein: CASSPTGGFGYTF.

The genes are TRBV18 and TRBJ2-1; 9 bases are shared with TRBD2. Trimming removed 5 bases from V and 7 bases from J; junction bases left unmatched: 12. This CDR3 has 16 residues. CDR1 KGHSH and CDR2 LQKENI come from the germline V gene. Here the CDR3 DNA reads TGTGCCAGCTCATTAATGCATCCGGGACTAGCAAATGAGCAGTTCTTC. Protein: CASSLMHPGLANEQFF.

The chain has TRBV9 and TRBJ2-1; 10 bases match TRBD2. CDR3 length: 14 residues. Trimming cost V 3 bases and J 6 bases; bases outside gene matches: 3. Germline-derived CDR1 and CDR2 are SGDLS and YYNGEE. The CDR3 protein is CASSDWTSGNEQFF. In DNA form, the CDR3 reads TGTGCCAGCAGCGACTGGACTAGCGGCAATGAGCAGTTCTTC.

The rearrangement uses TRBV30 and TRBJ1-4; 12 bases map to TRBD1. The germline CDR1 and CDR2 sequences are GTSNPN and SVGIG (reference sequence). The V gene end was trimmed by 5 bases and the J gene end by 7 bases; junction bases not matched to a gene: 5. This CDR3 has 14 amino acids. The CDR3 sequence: CAWDPGQGAEKLFF. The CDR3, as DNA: TGTGCCTGGGATCCGGGACAGGGGGCTGAAAAACTGTTTTTT.

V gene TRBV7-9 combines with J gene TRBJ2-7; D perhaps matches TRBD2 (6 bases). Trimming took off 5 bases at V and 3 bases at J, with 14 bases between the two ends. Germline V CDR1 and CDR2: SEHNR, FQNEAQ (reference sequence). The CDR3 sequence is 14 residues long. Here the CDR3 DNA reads TGTGCCAGCAGCCCTCGGAGGGGCGACTACGAGCAGTACTTC. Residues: CASSPRRGDYEQYF.

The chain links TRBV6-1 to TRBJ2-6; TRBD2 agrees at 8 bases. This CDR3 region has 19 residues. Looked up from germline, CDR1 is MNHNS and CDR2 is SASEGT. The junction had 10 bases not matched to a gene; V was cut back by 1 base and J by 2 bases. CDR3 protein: CASSEVLPGGATGANVLTF. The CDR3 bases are TGTGCCAGCAGTGAAGTACTCCCGGGGGGGGCGACTGGGGCCAACGTCCTGACTTTC.

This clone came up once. The CDR3 DNA reads as TGTGCCAGCAGCTTAGTACAGGTGGTGGACGAGCAGTACTTC. Translation gives CASSLVQVVDEQYF. The chain joins TRBV7-2 to TRBJ2-7, with D perhaps TRBD1 (5 bases). Germline CDR1 and CDR2: SGHTA and FQGNSA. The V end was cut by 1 base, the J end by 5 bases, with 12 bases between. This CDR3 region has 14 residues.

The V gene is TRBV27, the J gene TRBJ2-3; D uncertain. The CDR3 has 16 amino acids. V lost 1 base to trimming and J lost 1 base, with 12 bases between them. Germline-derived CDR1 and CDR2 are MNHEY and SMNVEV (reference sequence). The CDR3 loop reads CASSLLAGVGTDTQYF. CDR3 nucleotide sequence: TGTGCCAGCAGTTTATTGGCTGGTGTTGGCACAGATACGCAGTATTTT.